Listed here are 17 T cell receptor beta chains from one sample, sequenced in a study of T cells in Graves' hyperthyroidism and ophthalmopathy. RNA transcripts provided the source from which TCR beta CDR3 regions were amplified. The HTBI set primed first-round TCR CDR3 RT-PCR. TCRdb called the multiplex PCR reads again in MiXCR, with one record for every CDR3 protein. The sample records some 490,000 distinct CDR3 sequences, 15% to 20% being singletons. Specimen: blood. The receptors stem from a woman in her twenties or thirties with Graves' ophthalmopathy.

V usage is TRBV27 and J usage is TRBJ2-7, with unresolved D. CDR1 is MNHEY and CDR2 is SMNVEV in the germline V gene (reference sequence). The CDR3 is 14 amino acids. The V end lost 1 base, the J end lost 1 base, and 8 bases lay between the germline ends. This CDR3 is CASSLFRTSYEQYF. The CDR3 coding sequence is TGTGCCAGCAGTTTATTCCGAACATCCTACGAGCAGTACTTC.

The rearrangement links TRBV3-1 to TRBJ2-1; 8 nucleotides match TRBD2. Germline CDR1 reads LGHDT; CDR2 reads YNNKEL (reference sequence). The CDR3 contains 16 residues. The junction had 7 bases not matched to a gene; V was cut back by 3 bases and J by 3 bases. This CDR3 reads CASSQDSGDFYNEQFF. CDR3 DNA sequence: TGTGCCAGCAGCCAGGATAGCGGGGATTTCTACAATGAGCAGTTCTTC.

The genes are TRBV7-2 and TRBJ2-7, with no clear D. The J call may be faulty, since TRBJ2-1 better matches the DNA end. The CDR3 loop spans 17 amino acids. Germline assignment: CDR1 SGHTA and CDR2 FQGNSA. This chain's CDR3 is CASSLNPSSLRSYEQFF. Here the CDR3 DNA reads TGTGCCAGCAGCTTAAATCCCAGCAGCCTCCGCTCCTACGAGCAGTTCTTC.

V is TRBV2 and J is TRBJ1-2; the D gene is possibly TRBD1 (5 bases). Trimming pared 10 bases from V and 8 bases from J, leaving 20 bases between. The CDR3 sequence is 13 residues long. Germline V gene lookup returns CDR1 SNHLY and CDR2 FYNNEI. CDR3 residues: CATIGGNKSGYTF. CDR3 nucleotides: TGTGCCACCATTGGGGGGAATAAATCGGGCTACACCTTC.

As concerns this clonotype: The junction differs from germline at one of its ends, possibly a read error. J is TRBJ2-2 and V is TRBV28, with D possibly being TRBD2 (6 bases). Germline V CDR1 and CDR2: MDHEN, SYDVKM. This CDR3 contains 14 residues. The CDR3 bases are TGTGCCAGCAGTTTAGGGCGGGGCACCGGGAAGCTGTTTTTT. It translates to CASSLGRGTGKLFF.

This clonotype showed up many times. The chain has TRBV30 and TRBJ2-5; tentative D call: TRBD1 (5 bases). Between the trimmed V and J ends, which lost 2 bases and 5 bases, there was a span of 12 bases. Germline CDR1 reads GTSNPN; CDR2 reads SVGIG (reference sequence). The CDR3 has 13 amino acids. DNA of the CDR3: TGTGCCTGGAGTATAACAGGACGGGAGACCCAGTACTTC. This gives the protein CAWSITGRETQYF.

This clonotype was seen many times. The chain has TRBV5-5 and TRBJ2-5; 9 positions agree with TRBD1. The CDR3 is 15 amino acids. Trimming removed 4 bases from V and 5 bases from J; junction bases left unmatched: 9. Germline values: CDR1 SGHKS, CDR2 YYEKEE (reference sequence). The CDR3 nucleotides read TGTGCCAGCAGCGCGGCCGGGACAGGGCTGGAGACCCAGTACTTC. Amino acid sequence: CASSAAGTGLETQYF.

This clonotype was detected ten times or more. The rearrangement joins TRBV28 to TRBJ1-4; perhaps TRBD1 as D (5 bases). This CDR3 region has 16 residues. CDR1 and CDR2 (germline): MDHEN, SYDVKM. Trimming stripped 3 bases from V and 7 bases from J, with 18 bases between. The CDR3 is CASSLSRGTGLEKLFF. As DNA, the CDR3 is TGTGCCAGCAGTTTGTCCCGGGGGACGGGACTTGAAAAACTGTTTTTT.

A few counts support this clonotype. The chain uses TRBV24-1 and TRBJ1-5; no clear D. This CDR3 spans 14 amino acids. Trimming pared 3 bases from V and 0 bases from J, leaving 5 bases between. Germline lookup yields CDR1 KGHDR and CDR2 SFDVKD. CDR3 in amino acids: CATSDGYSNQPQHF. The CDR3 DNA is TGTGCCACCAGTGATGGGTATAGCAATCAGCCCCAGCATTTT.

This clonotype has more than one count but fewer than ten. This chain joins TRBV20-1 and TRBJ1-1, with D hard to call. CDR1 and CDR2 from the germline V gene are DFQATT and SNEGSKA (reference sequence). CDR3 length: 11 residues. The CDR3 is CNALGDTEAFF. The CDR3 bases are TGCAATGCCCTCGGGGACACTGAAGCTTTCTTT.

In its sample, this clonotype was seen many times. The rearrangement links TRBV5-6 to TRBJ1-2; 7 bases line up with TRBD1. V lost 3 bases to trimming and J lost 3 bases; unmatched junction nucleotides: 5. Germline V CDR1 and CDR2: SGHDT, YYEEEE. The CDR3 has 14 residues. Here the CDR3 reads CASSWADRYYGYTF. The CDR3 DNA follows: TGTGCCAGCAGCTGGGCGGACAGGTACTATGGCTACACCTTC.

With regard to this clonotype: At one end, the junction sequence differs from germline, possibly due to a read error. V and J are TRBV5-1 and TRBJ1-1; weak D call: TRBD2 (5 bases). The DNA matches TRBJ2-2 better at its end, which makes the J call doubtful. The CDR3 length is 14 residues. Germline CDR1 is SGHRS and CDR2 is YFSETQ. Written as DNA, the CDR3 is TGCGCCAGCAGCTCTCAGACGGTCACCGGGAAGCTGTTTTTT. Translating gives CASSSQTVTGKLFF.

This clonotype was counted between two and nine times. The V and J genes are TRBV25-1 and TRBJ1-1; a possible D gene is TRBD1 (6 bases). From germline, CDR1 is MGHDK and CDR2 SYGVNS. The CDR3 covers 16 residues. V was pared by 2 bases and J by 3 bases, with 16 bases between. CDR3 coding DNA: TGTGCCAGCAGTGAACCGGGGGGGCTGGTCGACACTGAAGCTTTCTTT. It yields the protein CASSEPGGLVDTEAFF.

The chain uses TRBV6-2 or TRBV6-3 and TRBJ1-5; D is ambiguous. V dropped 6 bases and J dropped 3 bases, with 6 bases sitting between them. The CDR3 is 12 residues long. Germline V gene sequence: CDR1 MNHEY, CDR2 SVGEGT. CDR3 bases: TGTGCCAGCAGCTGGGCCAATCAGCCCCAGCATTTT. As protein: CASSWANQPQHF.

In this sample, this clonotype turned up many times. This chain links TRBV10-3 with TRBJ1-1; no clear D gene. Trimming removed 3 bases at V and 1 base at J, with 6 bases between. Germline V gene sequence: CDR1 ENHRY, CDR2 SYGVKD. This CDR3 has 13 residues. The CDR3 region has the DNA TGTGCCATCAGTGACGGTGAGAACACTGAAGCTTTCTTT. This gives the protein CAISDGENTEAFF.

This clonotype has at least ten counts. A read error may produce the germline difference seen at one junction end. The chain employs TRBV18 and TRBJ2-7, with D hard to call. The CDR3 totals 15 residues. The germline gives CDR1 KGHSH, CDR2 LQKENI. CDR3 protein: CASSPEVVGSSEQYF. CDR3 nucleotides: TGTGCCAGCTCACCAGAGGTTGTGGGATCCTCCGAGCAGTACTTC.

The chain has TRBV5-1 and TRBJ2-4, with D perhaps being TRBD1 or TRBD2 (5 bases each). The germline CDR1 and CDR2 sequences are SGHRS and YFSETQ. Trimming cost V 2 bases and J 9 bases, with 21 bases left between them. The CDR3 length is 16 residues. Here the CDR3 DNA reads TGCGCCAGCAGCTTTAACCCTTCGGGGTCCCAGGGCATTCAGTACTTC. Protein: CASSFNPSGSQGIQYF.